The sequence of this T cell receptor beta chain was determined in a study of blood T cell repertoires in COVID-19. Using immunoSEQ multiplex PCR, the repertoire was profiled, and TCRdb retains in-frame clones only, with some absent. Of under 200,000 clones in the sample, roughly 84% were seen once. The receptor's source is a human donor with acute or convalescent COVID-19. The donor label of this sample is uncertain. The sequencing sample was made of peripheral blood.

CDR3 protein: CASSFGSTAYEQYF. The CDR3 DNA is TGTGCCAGCAGCTTTGGGTCGACAGCCTACGAGCAGTACTTC. The chain combines TRBV7-9 with TRBJ2-7; a weak D match, TRBD1 (5 bases). The CDR3 is made up of 14 amino acids. The germline V gene encodes CDR1 SEHNR and CDR2 FQNEAQ (reference sequence). V lost 3 bases to trimming and J lost 2 bases, with 11 bases between them.